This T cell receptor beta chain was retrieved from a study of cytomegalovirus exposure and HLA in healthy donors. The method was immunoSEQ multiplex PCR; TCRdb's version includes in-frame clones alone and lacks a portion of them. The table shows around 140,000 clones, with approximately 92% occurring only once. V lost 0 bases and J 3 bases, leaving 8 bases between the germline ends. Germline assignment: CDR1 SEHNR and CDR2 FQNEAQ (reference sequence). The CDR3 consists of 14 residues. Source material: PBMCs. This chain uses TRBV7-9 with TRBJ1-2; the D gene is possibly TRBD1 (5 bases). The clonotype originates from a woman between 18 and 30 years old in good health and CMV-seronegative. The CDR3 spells CASSLAGGHYGYTF. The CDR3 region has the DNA TGTGCCAGCAGCTTAGCGGGGGGACACTATGGCTACACCTTC. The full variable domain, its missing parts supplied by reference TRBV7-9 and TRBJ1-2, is DTGVSQNPRHKITKRGQNVTFRCDPISEHNRLYWYRQTLGQGPEFLTYFQNEAQLEKSRLLSDRFSAERPKGSFSTLEIQRTEQGDSAMYLCASSLAGGHYGYTFGSGTRLTVV.